This T cell receptor (beta chain) was documented in a study of OX40 agonist ivuxolimab in advanced cancers. Germline V gene lookup returns CDR1 LNHDA and CDR2 SQIVND (reference sequence). The CDR3 spans 14 residues. The ends were cut back, 7 bases at V and 3 bases at J, with 13 bases in the middle. Data came from immunoSEQ multiplex PCR; TCRdb stores just in-frame clones and leaves some out. The sample yields 15,000 to 25,000 clones, about 83% seen once. This chain joins TRBV19 and TRBJ2-1, with D tentatively TRBD1 or TRBD2 (5 bases each). The sequence came from an adult with an advanced solid tumor such as melanoma, head and neck, liver or kidney cancer. The source material was CD4+ or CD8+ T cells sorted from blood, sampled in a trial of the OX40 agonist ivuxolimab. CDR3 sequence reads: CASTPGTDYNEQFF. In DNA form, the CDR3 reads TGTGCCAGTACCCCTGGGACGGACTACAATGAGCAGTTCTTC.